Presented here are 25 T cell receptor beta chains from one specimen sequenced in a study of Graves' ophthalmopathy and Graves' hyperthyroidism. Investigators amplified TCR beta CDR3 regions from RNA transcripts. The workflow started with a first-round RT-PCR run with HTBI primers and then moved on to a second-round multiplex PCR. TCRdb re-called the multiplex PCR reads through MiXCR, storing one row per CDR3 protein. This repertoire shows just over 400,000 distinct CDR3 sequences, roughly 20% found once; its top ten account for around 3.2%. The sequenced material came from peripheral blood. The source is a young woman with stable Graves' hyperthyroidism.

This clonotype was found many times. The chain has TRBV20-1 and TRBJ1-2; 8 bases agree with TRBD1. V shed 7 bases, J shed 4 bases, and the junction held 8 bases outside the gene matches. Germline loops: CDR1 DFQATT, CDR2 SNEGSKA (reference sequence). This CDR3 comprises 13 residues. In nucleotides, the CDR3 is TGCAGTGGGGTGGGACAGGCGGGCTATGGCTACACCTTC. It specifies CSGVGQAGYGYTF.

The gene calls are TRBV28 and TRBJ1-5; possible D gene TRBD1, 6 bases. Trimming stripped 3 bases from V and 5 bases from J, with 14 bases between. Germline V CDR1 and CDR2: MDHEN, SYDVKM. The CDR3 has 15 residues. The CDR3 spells CASSLWGRGYQPQHF. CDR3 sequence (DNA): TGTGCCAGCAGTTTGTGGGGGCGCGGATATCAGCCCCAGCATTTT.

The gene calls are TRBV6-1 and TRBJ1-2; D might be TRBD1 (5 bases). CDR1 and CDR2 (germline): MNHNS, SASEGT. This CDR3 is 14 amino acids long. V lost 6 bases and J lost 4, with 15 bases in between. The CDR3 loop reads CASRPPQGSYGYTF. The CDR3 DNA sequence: TGTGCCAGCAGACCCCCGCAGGGCTCCTATGGCTACACCTTC.

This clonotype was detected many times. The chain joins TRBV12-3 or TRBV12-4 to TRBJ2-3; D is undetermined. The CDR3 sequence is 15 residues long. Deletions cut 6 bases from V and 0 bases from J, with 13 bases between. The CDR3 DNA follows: TGTGCCAGCAGCAAGTATGAGACTAGCACAGATACGCAGTATTTT. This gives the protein CASSKYETSTDTQYF.

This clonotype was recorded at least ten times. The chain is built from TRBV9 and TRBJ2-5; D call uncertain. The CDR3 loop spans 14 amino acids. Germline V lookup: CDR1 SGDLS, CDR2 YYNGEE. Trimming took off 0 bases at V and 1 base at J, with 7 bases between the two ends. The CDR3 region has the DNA TGTGCCAGCAGCGTAGGGGTGTTCCAAGAGACCCAGTACTTC. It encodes CASSVGVFQETQYF.

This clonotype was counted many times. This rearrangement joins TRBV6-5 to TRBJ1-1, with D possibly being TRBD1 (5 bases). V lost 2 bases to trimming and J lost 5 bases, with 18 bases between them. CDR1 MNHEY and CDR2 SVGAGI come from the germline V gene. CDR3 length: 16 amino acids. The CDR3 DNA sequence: TGTGCCAGCAGTTACGGTGGGGAGGGGCGTTTGACTGAAGCTTTCTTT. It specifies CASSYGGEGRLTEAFF.

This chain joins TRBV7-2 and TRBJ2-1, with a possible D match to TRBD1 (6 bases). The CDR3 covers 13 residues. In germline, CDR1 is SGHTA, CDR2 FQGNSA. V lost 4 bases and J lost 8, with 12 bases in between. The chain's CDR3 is CASSYNRVDEQFF. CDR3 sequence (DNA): TGTGCCAGCAGCTATAACAGGGTAGATGAGCAGTTCTTC.

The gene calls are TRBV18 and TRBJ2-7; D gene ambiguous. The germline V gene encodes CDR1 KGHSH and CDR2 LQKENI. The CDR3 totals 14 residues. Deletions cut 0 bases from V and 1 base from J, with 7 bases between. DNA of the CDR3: TGTGCCAGCTCACCACCGCTGTTATCCTACGAGCAGTACTTC. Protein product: CASSPPLLSYEQYF. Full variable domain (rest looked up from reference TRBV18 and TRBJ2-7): NAGVMQNPRHLVRRRGQEARLRCSPMKGHSHVYWYRQLPEEGLKFMVYLQKENIIDESGMPKERFSAEFPKEGPSILRIQQVVRGDSAAYFCASSPPLLSYEQYFGPGTRLTVT.

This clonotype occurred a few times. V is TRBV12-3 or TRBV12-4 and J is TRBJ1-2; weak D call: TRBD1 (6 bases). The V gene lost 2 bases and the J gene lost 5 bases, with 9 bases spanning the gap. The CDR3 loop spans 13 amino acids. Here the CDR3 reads CASSLTTGYGYTF. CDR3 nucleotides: TGTGCCAGCAGTTTAACGACAGGATATGGCTACACCTTC.

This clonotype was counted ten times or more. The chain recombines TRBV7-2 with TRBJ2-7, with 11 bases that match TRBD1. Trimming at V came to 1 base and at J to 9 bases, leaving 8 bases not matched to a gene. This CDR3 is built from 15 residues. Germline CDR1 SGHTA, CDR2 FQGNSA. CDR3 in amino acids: CASSLDSGTGGLQYF. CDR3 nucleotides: TGTGCCAGCAGCTTAGACTCCGGGACAGGGGGTTTGCAGTACTTC.

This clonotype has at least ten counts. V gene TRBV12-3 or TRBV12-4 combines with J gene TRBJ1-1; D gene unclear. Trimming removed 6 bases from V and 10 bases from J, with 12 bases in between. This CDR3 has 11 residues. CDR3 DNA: TGTGCCAGCAGACGAATGTGGGGAGCTTTCTTT. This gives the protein CASRRMWGAFF.

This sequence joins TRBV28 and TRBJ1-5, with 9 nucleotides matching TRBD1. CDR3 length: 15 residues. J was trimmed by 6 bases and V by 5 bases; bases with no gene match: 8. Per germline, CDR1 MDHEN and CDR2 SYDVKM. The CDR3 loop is CASSPPTGGGQPQHF. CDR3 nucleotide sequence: TGTGCCAGCAGTCCCCCGACAGGGGGAGGTCAGCCCCAGCATTTT.

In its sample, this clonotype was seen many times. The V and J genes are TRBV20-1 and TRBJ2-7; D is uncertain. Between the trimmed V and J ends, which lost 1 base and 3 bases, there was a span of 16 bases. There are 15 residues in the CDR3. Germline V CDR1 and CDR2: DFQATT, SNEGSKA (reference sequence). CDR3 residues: CSARGRTLLLYEQYF. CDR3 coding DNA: TGCAGTGCTAGAGGCAGAACACTTCTACTCTACGAGCAGTACTTC.

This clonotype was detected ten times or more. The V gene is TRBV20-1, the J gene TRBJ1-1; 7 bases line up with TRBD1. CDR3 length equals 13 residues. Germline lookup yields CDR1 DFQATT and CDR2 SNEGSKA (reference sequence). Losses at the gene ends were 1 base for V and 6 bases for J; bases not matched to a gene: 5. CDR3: CSARGTGVSEAFF. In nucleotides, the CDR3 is TGCAGTGCTAGAGGCACAGGGGTATCTGAAGCTTTCTTT.

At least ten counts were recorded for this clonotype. The CDR3 DNA follows: TGTGCCAGCTCGACAGGACAGGCGGAAAACATTCAGTACTTC. Translation gives CASSTGQAENIQYF. J is TRBJ2-4 and V is TRBV18, with 7 bases that match TRBD1. The germline V gene has CDR1 KGHSH and CDR2 LQKENI. Trimming at V came to 6 bases and at J to 5 bases, leaving 7 bases not matched to a gene. The CDR3 sequence is 14 residues long.

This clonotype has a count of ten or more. Written as DNA, the CDR3 is TGTGCCAGCAGCTTGGCCTCTACCGGGGACGAAGAGCAGTACTTC. It specifies CASSLASTGDEEQYF. The chain uses TRBV5-6 and TRBJ2-7; D tentatively fits TRBD1 or TRBD2 (5 bases each). The ends were cut back, 0 bases at V and 7 bases at J, with 17 bases in the middle. Per germline, CDR1 SGHDT and CDR2 YYEEEE. The CDR3 loop spans 15 amino acids. Complete variable domain (other parts from reference TRBV5-6 and TRBJ2-7): DAGVTQSPTHLIKTRGQQVTLRCSPKSGHDTVSWYQQALGQGPQFIFQYYEEEERQRGNFPDRFSGHQFPNYSSELNVNALLLGDSALYLCASSLASTGDEEQYFGPGTRLTVT.

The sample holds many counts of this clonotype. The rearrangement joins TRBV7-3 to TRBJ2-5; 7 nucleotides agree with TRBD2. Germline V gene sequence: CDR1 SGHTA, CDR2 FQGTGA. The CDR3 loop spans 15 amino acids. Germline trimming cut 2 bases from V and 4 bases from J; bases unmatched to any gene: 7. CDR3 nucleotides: TGTGCCAGCAGCTTAGCGGGAGTGGAGGGAGAGACCCAGTACTTC. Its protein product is CASSLAGVEGETQYF.

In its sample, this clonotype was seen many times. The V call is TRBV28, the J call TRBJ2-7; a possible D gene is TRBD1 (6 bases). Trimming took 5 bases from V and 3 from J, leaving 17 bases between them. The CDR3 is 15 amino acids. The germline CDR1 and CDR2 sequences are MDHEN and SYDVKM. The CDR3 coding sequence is TGTGCCAGCAGTGGCCTGACAGGACAGAGCTACGAGCAGTACTTC. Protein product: CASSGLTGQSYEQYF.

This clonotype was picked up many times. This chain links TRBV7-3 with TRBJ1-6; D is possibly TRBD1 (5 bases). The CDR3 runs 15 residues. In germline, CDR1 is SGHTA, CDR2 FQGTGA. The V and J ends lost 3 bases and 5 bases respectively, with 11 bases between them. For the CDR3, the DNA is TGTGCCAGCAGCTTGGGGACGGTAGATAATTCACCCCTCCACTTT. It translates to CASSLGTVDNSPLHF.

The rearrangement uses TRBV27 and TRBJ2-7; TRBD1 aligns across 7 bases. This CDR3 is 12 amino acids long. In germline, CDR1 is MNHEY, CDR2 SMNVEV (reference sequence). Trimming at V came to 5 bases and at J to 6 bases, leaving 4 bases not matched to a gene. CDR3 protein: CASSTTGREQYF. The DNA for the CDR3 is TGTGCCAGCAGTACGACAGGGCGCGAGCAGTACTTC.

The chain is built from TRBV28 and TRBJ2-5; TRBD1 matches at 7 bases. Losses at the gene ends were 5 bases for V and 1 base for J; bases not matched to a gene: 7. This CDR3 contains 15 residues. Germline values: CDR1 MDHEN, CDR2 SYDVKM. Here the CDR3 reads CASSKPGQLQETQYF. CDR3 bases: TGTGCCAGCAGTAAACCGGGACAGCTCCAAGAGACCCAGTACTTC.

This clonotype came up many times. The CDR3 DNA follows: TGCGCCAGCAGCTTGGCTCCAATTACCACTAGACTAGCGTCGGGTGAGCAGTACTTC. It is translated as CASSLAPITTRLASGEQYF. The chain uses TRBV5-1 and TRBJ2-7, with TRBD2 matching 8 bases. The CDR3 is 19 amino acids. The germline gives CDR1 SGHRS, CDR2 YFSETQ. The V and J ends lost 0 bases and 7 bases, in that order; junction bases with no gene match: 21.

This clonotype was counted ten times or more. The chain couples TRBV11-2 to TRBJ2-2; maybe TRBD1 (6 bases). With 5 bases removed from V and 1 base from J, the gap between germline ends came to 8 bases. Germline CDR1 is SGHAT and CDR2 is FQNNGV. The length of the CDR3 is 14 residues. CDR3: CASSRGKNTGELFF. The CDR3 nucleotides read TGTGCCAGCAGCAGGGGGAAGAACACCGGGGAGCTGTTTTTT.

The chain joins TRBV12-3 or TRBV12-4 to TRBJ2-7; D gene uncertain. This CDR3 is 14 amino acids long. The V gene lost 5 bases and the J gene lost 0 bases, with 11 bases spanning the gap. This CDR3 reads CASSPRATSYEQYF. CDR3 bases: TGTGCCAGCAGTCCTAGGGCGACCTCCTACGAGCAGTACTTC.

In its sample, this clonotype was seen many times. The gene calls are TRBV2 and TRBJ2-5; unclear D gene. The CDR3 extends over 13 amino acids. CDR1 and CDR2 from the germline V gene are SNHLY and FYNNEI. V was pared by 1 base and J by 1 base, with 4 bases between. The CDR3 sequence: CASSEDTQETQYF. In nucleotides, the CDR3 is TGTGCCAGCAGTGAAGACACCCAAGAGACCCAGTACTTC.